This T cell receptor (beta chain) was captured by sequencing in a study of blood T cell repertoires in COVID-19. Study details: The United States, Italy and Spain supplied acute and convalescent COVID-19 samples. PBMCs, B-cell-depleted T cells, or T cells provided the cDNA or gDNA that made up the material.

CDR1 is LNHDA, CDR2 SQIVND, per germline (reference sequence). The V gene end was trimmed by 5 bases and the J gene end by 6 bases; junction bases not matched to a gene: 3. The CDR3 totals 16 residues. Original data processing: Estimation of nucleated cell counts was performed using reference gene primer amplification. The data were produced by immunoSEQ multiplex PCR, yet TCRdb's version contains in-frame clones alone and is incomplete. Clone size and V and J calls were adopted from that table, with D and trimming inferred from the DNA. Of just over 90,000 clones listed, around three quarters were seen once; the top ten hold 6.5% to 9%. In this sample, this clone turned up many times.

The receptor was derived from a man between 70 and 80 years old with acute or convalescent COVID-19. This chain joins TRBV19 and TRBJ2-2; 16 bases match TRBD2. The source material was peripheral blood. CDR3 loop: CASSSGLAGGPGELFF. CDR3 in DNA: TGTGCCAGTAGTTCGGGACTAGCGGGAGGGCCCGGGGAGCTGTTTTTT. The variable domain in full, with the rest retrieved from reference TRBV19 and TRBJ2-2, is DGGITQSPKYLFRKEGQNVTLSCEQNLNHDAMYWYRQDPGQGLRLIYYSQIVNDFQKGDIAEGYSVSREKKESFPLTVTSAQKNPTAFYLCASSSGLAGGPGELFFGEGSRLTVL.